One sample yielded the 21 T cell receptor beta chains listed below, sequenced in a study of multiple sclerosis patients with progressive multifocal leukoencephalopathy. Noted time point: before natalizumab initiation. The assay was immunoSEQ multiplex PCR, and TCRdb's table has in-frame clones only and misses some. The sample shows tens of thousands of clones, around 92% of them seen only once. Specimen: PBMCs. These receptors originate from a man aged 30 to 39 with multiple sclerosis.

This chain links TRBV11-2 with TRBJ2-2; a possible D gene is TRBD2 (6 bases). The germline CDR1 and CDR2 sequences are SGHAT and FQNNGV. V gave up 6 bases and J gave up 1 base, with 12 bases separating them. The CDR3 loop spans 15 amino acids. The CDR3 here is CASSGPAGNTGELFF. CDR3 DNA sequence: TGTGCCAGCAGTGGTCCAGCGGGGAACACCGGGGAGCTGTTTTTT. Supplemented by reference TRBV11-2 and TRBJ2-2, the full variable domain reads EAGVAQSPRYKIIEKRQSVAFWCNPISGHATLYWYQQILGQGPKLLIQFQNNGVVDDSQLPKDRFSAERLKGVDSTLKIQPAKLEDSAVYLCASSGPAGNTGELFFGEGSRLTVL.

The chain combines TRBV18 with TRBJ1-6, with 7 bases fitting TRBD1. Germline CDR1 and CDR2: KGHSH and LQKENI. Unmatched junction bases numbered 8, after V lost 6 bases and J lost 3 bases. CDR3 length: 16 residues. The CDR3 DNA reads TGTGCCAGCTCGCCGACAGGGACAGACTATAATTCACCCCTCCACTTT. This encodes CASSPTGTDYNSPLHF.

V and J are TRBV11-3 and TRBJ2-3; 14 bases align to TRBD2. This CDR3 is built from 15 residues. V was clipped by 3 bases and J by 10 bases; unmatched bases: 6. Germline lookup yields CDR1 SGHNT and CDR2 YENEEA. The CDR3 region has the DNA TGTGCCAGCAGCTTGGGGACTAGCGGGAGACCTCCGCAGTATTTT. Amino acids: CASSLGTSGRPPQYF.

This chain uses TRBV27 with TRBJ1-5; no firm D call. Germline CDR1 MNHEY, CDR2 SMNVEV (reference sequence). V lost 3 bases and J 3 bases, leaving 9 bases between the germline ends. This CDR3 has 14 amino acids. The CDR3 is CASSLERTNQPQHF. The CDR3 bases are TGTGCCAGCAGTTTGGAGCGAACCAATCAGCCCCAGCATTTT.

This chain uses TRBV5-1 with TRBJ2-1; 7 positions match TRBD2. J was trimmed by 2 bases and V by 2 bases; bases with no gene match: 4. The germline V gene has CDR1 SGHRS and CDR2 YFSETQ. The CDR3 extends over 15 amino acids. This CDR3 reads CASSLAGSTYNEQFF. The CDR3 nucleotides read TGCGCCAGCAGCTTAGCGGGATCTACCTACAATGAGCAGTTCTTC.

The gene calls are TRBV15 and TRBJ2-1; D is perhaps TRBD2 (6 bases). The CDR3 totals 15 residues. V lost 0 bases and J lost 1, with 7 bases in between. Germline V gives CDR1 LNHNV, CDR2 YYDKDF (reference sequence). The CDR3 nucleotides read TGTGCCACCAGCAGAGATCGGGAGTCCTACAATGAGCAGTTCTTC. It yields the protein CATSRDRESYNEQFF.

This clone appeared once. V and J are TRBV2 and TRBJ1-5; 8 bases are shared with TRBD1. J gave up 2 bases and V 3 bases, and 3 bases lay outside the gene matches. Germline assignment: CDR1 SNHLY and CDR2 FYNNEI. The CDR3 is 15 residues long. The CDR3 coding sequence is TGTGCCAGCAGTGAGGGACAGGTGGGCAATCAGCCCCAGCATTTT. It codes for CASSEGQVGNQPQHF.

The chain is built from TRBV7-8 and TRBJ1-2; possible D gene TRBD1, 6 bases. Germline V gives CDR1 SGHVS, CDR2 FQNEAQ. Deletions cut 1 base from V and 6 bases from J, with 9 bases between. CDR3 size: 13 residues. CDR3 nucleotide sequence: TGTGCCAGCAGCTTAGGGCAGGGGAATGGCTACACCTTC. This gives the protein CASSLGQGNGYTF.

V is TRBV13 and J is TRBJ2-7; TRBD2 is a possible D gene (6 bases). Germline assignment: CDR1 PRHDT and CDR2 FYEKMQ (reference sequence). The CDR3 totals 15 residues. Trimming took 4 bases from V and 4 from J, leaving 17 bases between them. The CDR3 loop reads CASSSRTTHGYEQYF. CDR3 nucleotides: TGTGCCAGCAGCTCTCGGACTACCCACGGATACGAGCAGTACTTC.

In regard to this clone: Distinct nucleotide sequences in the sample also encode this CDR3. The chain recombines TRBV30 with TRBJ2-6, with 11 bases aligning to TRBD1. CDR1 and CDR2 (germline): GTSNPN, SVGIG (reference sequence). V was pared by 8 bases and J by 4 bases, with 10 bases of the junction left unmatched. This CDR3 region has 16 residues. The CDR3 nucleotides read TGTGCCGGGGGACAGGGGGTGCTCCCCGGGGCCAACGTCCTGACTTTC. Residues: CAGGQGVLPGANVLTF.

The chain's CDR3 is CASSLGGTDPTYEQYF. DNA for the CDR3: TGTGCCAGCAGCTTAGGAGGGACAGACCCAACCTACGAGCAGTACTTC. V usage is TRBV13 and J usage is TRBJ2-7, with 7 bases fitting TRBD1. CDR1 and CDR2 (germline): PRHDT, FYEKMQ (reference sequence). This CDR3 spans 16 amino acids. Unmatched junction bases numbered 7, after V lost 0 bases and J lost 2 bases.

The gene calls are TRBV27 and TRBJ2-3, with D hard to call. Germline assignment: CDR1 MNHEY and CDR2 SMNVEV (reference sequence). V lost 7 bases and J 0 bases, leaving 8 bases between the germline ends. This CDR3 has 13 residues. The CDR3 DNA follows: TGTGCCAGCACAGCGTTGAGCACAGATACGCAGTATTTT. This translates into CASTALSTDTQYF.

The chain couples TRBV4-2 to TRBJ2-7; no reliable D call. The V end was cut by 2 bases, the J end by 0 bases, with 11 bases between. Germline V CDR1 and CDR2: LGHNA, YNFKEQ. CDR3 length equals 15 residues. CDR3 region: CASSQSREFSYEQYF. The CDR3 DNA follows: TGTGCCAGCAGCCAAAGTAGAGAGTTCTCCTACGAGCAGTACTTC.

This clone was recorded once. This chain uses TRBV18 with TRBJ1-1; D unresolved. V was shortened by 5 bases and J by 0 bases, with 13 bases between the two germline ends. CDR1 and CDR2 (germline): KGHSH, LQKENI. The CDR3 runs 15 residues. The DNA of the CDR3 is TGTGCCAGCTCAGGAAGGGTGGGGATGAACACTGAAGCTTTCTTT. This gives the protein CASSGRVGMNTEAFF.

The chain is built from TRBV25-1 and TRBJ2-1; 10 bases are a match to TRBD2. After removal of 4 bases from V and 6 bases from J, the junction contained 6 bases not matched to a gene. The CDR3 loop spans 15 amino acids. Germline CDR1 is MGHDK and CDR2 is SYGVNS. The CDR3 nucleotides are TGTGCCAGCAGTGGTACTAGCGGGAATCTCAATGAGCAGTTCTTC. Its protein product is CASSGTSGNLNEQFF. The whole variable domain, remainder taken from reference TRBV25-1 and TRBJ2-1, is EADIYQTPRYLVIGTGKKITLECSQTMGHDKMYWYQQDPGMELHLIHYSYGVNSTEKGDLSSESTVSRIRTEHFPLTLESARPSHTSQYLCASSGTSGNLNEQFFGPGTRLTVL.

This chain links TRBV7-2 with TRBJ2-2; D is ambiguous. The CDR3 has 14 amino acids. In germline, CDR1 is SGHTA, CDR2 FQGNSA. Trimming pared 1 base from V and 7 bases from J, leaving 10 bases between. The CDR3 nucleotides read TGTGCCAGCAGCTTAGGCCACACCAGCGGGGAGCTGTTTTTT. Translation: CASSLGHTSGELFF. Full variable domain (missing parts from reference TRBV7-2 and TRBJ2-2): GAGVSQSPSNKVTEKGKDVELRCDPISGHTALYWYRQSLGQGLEFLIYFQGNSAPDKSGLPSDRFSAERTGGSVSTLTIQRTQQEDSAVYLCASSLGHTSGELFFGEGSRLTVL.

As DNA, the CDR3 is TGCGCCAGCAGCCAAGATCAAGCGGGGAATAGGGTCAATGAGCAGTTCTTC. It yields the protein CASSQDQAGNRVNEQFF. J is TRBJ2-1 and V is TRBV4-3, with TRBD2 identical over 7 bases. Germline assignment: CDR1 LGHNA and CDR2 YSLEER. The CDR3 loop spans 17 amino acids. V dropped 0 bases and J dropped 6; count of bases not matched to a gene: 11.

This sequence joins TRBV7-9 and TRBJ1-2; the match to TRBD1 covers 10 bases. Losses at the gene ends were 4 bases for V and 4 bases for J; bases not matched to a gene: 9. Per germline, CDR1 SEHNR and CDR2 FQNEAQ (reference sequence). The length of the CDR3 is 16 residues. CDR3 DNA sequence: TGTGCCAGCAGCTCTACCGGGACAGGGGTACCCTATGGCTACACCTTC. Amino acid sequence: CASSSTGTGVPYGYTF.

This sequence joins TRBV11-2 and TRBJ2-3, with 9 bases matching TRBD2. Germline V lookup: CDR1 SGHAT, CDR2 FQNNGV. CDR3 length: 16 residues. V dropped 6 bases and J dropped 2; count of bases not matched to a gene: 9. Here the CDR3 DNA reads TGTGCCAGCAGATCTAGCGGGACAACCCCCACAGATACGCAGTATTTT. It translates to CASRSSGTTPTDTQYF. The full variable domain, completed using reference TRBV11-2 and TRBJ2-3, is EAGVAQSPRYKIIEKRQSVAFWCNPISGHATLYWYQQILGQGPKLLIQFQNNGVVDDSQLPKDRFSAERLKGVDSTLKIQPAKLEDSAVYLCASRSSGTTPTDTQYFGPGTRLTVL.

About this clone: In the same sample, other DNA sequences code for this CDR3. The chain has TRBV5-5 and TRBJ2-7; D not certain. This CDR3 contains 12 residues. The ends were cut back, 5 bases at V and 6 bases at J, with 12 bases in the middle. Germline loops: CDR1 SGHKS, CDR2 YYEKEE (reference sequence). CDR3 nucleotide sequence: TGTGCCAGCAGTCGTTCGGGTGGCGAGCAGTACTTC. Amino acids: CASSRSGGEQYF.

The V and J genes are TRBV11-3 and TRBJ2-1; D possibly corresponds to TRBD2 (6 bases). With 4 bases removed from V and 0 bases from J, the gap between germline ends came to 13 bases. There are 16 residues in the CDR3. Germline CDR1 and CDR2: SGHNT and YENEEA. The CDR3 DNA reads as TGTGCCAGCAGCTCGGCCGGGACTCTCTCCTACAATGAGCAGTTCTTC. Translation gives CASSSAGTLSYNEQFF.